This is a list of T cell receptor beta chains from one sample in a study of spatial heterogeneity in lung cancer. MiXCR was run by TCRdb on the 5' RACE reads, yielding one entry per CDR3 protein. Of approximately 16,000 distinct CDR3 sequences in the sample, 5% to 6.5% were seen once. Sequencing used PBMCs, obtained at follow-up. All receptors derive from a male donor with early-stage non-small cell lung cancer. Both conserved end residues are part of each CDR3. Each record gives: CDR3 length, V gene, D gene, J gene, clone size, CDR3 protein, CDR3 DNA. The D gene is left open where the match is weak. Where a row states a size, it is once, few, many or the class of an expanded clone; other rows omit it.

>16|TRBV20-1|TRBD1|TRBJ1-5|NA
CSARKLGQGVRQPQHF
TGCAGTGCTAGGAAGCTGGGACAGGGGGTCCGGCAGCCCCAGCATTTT
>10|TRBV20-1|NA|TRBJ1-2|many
CSARGVSYTF
TGCAGTGCCAGAGGAGTTAGCTACACCTTC
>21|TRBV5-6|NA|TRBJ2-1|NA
CASSSTPPWGIRLALYNEQFF
TGTGCCAGCAGCTCTACCCCCCCCTGGGGCATTCGGCTAGCTCTCTACAATGAGCAGTTCTTC
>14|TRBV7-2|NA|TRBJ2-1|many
CASSRGVSYNEQFF
TGTGCCAGCAGCAGGGGAGTATCCTACAATGAGCAGTTCTTC
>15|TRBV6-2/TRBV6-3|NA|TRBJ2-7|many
CASSYSGGSSYEQYF
TGTGCCAGCAGTTACTCTGGGGGGAGCTCCTACGAGCAGTACTTC
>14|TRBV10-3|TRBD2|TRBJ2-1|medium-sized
CAISAGLAGNEQFF
TGTGCCATCAGCGCGGGACTAGCGGGGAATGAGCAGTTCTTC
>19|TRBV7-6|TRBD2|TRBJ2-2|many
CASSRGLAGTNHPSGELFF
TGTGCCAGCAGCCGGGGACTAGCGGGAACTAATCACCCCTCCGGGGAGCTGTTTTTT
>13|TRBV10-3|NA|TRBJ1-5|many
CAIIAGGNQPQHF
TGTGCCATCATAGCGGGGGGCAATCAGCCCCAGCATTTT
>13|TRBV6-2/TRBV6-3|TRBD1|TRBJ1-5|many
CASSPSGGGPQHF
TGTGCCAGCAGTCCGTCAGGGGGTGGTCCCCAGCATTTT
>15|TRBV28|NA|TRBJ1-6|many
CASKDFSPRNSPLHF
TGTGCCAGCAAGGACTTTTCCCCAAGGAATTCACCCCTCCACTTT
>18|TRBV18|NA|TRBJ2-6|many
CASSPPASRSPGANVLTF
TGTGCCAGCTCACCACCGGCATCCCGGTCCCCTGGGGCCAACGTCCTGACTTTC
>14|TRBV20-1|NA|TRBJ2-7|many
CSARFGGLSYEQYF
TGCAGTGCTAGATTCGGGGGACTTTCCTACGAGCAGTACTTC
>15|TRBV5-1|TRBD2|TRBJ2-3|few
CASSGLAGDTDTQYF
TGCGCCAGCAGCGGACTAGCGGGAGATACAGATACGCAGTATTTT
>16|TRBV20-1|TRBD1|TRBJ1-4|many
CSATGDSQATNEKLFF
TGCAGTGCCACCGGGGACAGCCAGGCAACTAATGAAAAACTGTTTTTT
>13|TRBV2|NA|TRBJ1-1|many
CASSAGPGWEAFF
TGTGCCAGCAGTGCCGGTCCGGGTTGGGAAGCTTTCTTT
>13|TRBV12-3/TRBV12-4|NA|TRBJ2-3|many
CASSAMAADTQYF
TGTGCCAGCAGTGCTATGGCGGCAGATACGCAGTATTTT
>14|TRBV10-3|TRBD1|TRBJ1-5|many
CAISEVQGYQPQHF
TGTGCCATCAGTGAGGTACAGGGGTATCAGCCCCAGCATTTT
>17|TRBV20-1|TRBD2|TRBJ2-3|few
CSADFGLAGEVTDTQYF
TGCAGTGCCGACTTTGGACTAGCGGGAGAAGTTACAGATACGCAGTATTTT
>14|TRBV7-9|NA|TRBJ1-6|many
CASSIQTRDSPLHF
TGTGCCAGCAGCATCCAGACCCGAGATTCACCCCTCCACTTT
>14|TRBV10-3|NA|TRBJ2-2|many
CAIRAEVESGELFF
TGTGCCATCAGGGCTGAGGTAGAATCCGGGGAGCTGTTTTTT
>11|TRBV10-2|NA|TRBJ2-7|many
CASIGTFEQYF
TGCGCCAGCATAGGGACTTTCGAGCAGTACTTC
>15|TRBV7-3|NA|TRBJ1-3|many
CASSSNKGPGNTIYF
TGTGCCAGCAGCTCCAACAAGGGGCCTGGAAACACCATATATTTT
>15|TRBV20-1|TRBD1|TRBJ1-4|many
CSARDPWDSNEKLFF
TGCAGTGCTAGAGACCCATGGGACAGCAATGAAAAACTGTTTTTT
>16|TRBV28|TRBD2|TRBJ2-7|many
CASSLPTSGRGYEQYF
TGTGCCAGCAGTTTGCCGACTAGCGGTAGGGGCTACGAGCAGTACTTC
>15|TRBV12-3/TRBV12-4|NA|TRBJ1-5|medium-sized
CASSYQGQGYQPQHF
TGTGCCAGCAGCTACCAGGGGCAGGGATATCAGCCCCAGCATTTT
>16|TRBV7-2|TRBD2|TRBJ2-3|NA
CASSPAASSGQDTQYF
TGTGCCAGCAGCCCTGCCGCGTCTAGCGGCCAAGATACGCAGTATTTT
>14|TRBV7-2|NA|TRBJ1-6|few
CASSLRGNNSPLHF
TGTGCCAGCAGCTTAAGAGGAAATAATTCACCCCTCCACTTT
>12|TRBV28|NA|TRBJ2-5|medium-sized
CASSGSQETQYF
TGTGCCAGCAGCGGCAGCCAAGAGACCCAGTACTTC
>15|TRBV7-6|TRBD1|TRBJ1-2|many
CASSSIRGRNYGYTF
TGTGCCAGCAGCTCCATAAGGGGGCGTAACTATGGCTACACCTTC
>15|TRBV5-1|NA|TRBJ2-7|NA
CASSLDDMIVYEQYF
TGCGCCAGCAGCCTGGATGATATGATAGTCTACGAGCAGTACTTC
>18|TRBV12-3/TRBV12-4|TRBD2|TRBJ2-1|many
CASSFGWGTSGSNNEQFF
TGTGCCAGCAGTTTTGGATGGGGAACTAGCGGGAGCAACAATGAGCAGTTCTTC
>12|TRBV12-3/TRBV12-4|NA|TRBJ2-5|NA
CASTHPGGTQYF
TGTGCCAGCACCCACCCGGGCGGGACCCAGTACTTC
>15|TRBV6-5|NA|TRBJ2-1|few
CASSYSGSGEYEQFF
TGTGCCAGCAGTTACTCGGGTAGCGGCGAATATGAGCAGTTCTTC
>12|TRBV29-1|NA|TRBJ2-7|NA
CSGGDNTDEQYF
TGCAGCGGCGGGGACAACACTGACGAGCAGTACTTC
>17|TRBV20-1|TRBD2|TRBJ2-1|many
CSASDPGLAQSYNEQFF
TGCAGTGCTAGTGATCCGGGACTAGCGCAATCCTACAATGAGCAGTTCTTC
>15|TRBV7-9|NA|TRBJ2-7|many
CASSLGRGKAYEQYF
TGTGCCAGCAGCTTAGGTCGAGGGAAGGCCTACGAGCAGTACTTC
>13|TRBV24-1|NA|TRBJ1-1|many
CATSDLGLKGAFF
TGTGCCACCAGTGATTTAGGACTTAAAGGGGCCTTCTTT
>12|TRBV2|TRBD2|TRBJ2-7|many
CASKPAGGEQYF
TGTGCCAGCAAGCCTGCGGGAGGCGAGCAGTACTTC
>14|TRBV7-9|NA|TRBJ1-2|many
CASSPGGGLLGYTF
TGTGCCAGCAGCCCCGGGGGGGGACTCCTCGGCTACACCTTC
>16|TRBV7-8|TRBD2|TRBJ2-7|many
CASSPRRAGGLHEQYF
TGTGCCAGCAGCCCCCGGAGGGCGGGAGGACTCCACGAGCAGTACTTC
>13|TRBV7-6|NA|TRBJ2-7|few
CASSHDAGSEQYF
TGTGCCAGCAGCCACGACGCAGGGTCCGAGCAGTACTTC
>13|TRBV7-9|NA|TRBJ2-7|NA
CASSSGRIYEQYF
TGTGCCAGCAGCTCCGGACGGATCTACGAGCAGTACTTC
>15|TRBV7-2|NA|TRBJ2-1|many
CASTKLASPPLEQFF
TGTGCCAGCACTAAATTGGCTAGTCCCCCCCTCGAGCAGTTCTTC
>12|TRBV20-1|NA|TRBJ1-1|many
CSASDRRTEAFF
TGCAGTGCTAGTGACCGGAGGACTGAAGCTTTCTTT
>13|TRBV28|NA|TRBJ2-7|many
CASSLGQGREQYF
TGTGCCAGCAGTTTAGGGCAGGGCCGCGAGCAGTACTTC
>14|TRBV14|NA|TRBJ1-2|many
CASSRPGRRDGYTF
TGTGCCAGCAGCCGTCCAGGGAGGCGGGATGGCTACACCTTC
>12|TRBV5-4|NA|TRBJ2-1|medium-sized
CASSLSGNEQFF
TGTGCCAGCAGCTTGAGCGGGAATGAGCAGTTCTTC
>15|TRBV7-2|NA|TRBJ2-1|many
CASSSDSDSYNEQFF
TGTGCCAGCAGTTCCGACAGCGACTCCTACAATGAGCAGTTCTTC
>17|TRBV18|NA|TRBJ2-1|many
CASSPDPRDPTALEQFF
TGTGCCAGCTCACCCGACCCTCGGGACCCAACCGCCCTGGAGCAGTTCTTC
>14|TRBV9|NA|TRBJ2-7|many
CASSVGRDSYEQYF
TGTGCCAGCAGCGTAGGTAGAGATTCCTACGAGCAGTACTTC
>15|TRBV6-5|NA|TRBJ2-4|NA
CASSYSQLAKNIQYF
TGTGCCAGCAGTTACTCGCAGCTAGCCAAAAACATTCAGTACTTC
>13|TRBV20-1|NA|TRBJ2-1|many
CSARVRGLVDPFF
TGCAGTGCTAGAGTACGAGGATTAGTCGATCCCTTCTTC
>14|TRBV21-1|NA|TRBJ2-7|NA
CASSSPQVPYEQYF
TGTGCCAGCAGCTCGCCACAGGTTCCCTACGAGCAGTACTTC
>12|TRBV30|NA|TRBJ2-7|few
CAWRDNSYEQYF
TGTGCCTGGCGGGACAACTCCTACGAGCAGTACTTC
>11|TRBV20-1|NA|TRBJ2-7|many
CSARLTTEQYF
TGCAGTGCTAGACTGACGACCGAGCAGTACTTC
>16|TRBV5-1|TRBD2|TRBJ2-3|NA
CASSLRLAGSTDTQYF
TGCGCCAGCAGCTTGCGCCTAGCGGGGAGCACAGATACGCAGTATTTT
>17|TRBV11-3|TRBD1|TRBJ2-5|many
CASSPGTGRGDQETQYF
TGTGCCAGCAGCCCCGGGACAGGGAGAGGGGACCAAGAGACCCAGTACTTC
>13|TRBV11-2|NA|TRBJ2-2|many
CASSLHGTGELFF
TGTGCCAGCAGCTTGCACGGGACCGGGGAGCTGTTTTTT
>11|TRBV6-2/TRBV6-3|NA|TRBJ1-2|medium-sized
CASSYPDQYTF
TGTGCCAGCAGTTACCCCGACCAATACACCTTC